This TCR beta chain was found in a study of cytomegalovirus exposure and HLA in healthy donors. Points from the study as a whole: Later analysis identified 16,951 TCR beta sequences associated with HLA alleles, using a false discovery rate threshold of 0.05.

Germline-derived CDR1 and CDR2 are LNHDA and SQIVND (reference sequence). J lost 2 bases, V lost 5 bases, and 8 bases had no gene match. This CDR3 spans 16 amino acids. With 60 Vbeta and 13 Jbeta primers, the PCR was carried out. This table comes from immunoSEQ multiplex PCR, and its TCRdb copy is limited to in-frame clones, with some not included. The table includes approximately 190,000 clones, 75% to 90% detected once. A word on this clone: No antigen is known for it.

The J gene is TRBJ2-3, the V gene TRBV19; 9 bases map to TRBD2. Material for sequencing was PBMCs. The receptor's source is a man aged 25-40 years in good health and CMV-seronegative. As DNA, the CDR3 is TGTGCCAGTAGTCCGTCTTCTAGCGGGAACACAGATACGCAGTATTTT. The encoded protein is CASSPSSSGNTDTQYF.